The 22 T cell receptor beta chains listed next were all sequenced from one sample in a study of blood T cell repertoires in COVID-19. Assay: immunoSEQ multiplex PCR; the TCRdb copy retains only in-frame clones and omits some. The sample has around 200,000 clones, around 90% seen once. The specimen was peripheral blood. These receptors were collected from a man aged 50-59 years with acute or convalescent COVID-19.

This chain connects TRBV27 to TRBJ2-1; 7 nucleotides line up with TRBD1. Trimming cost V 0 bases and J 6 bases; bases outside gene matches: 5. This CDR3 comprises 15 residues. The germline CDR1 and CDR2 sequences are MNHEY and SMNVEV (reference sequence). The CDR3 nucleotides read TGTGCCAGCAGTTTATCGTGGACAGGCGGCAATGAGCAGTTCTTC. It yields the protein CASSLSWTGGNEQFF.

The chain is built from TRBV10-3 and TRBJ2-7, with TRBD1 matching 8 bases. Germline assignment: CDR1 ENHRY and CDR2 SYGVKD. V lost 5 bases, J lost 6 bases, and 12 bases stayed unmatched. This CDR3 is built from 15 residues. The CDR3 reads CAISTPQGVLGEQYF. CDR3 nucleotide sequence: TGTGCCATCAGTACCCCACAGGGGGTCTTGGGCGAGCAGTACTTC.

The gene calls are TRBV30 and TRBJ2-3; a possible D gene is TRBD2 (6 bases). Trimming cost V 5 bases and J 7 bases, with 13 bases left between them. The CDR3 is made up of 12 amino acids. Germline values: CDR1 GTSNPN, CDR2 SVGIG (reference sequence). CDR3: CAWLSGVNTQYF. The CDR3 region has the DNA TGTGCCTGGTTGTCGGGAGTAAATACGCAGTATTTT. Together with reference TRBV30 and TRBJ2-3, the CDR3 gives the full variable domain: SQTIHQWPATLVQPVGSPLSLECTVEGTSNPNLYWYRQAAGRGLQLLFYSVGIGQISSEVPQNLSASRPQDRQFILSSKKLLLSDSGFYLCAWLSGVNTQYFGPGTRLTVL.

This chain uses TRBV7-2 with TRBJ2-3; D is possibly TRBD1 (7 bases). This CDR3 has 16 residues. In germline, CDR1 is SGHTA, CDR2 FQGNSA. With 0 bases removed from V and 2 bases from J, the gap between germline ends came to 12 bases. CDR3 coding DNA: TGTGCCAGCAGCTTAGCTGCAGGGGGGAACACAGATACGCAGTATTTT. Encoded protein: CASSLAAGGNTDTQYF.

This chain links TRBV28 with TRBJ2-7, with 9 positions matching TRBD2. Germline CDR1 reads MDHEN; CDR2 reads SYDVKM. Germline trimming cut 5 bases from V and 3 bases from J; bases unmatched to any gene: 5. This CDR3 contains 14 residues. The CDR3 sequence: CASSTRLADYEQYF. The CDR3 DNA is TGTGCCAGCAGTACCCGACTAGCGGACTACGAGCAGTACTTC.

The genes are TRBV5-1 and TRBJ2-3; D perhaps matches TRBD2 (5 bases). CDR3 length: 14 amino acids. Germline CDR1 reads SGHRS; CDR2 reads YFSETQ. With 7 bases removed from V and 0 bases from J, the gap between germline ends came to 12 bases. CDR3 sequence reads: CASCPEESTDTQYF. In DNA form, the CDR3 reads TGCGCCAGCTGCCCGGAGGAGAGCACAGATACGCAGTATTTT.

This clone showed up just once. The CDR3 here is CATMTDSGNTIYF. CDR3 in DNA: TGTGCCACCATGACAGACTCTGGAAACACCATATATTTT. The chain couples TRBV15 to TRBJ1-3; perhaps TRBD1 as D (5 bases). Germline V CDR1 and CDR2: LNHNV, YYDKDF (reference sequence). Trimming removed 7 bases from V and 0 bases from J, with 7 bases in between. The CDR3 contains 13 residues.

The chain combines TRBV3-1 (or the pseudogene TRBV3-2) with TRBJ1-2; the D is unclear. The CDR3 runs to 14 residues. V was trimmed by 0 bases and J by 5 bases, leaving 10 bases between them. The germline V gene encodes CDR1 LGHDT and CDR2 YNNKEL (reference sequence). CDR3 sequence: CASSQESARYGYTF. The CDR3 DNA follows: TGTGCCAGCAGCCAAGAAAGTGCTCGGTATGGCTACACCTTC.

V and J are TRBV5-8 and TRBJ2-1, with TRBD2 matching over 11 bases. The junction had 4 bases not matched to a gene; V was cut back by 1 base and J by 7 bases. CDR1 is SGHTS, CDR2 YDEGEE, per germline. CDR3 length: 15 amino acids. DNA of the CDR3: TGTGCCAGCAGCTTGCGCTCTAGCGGGGGGAATGAGCAGTTCTTC. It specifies CASSLRSSGGNEQFF.

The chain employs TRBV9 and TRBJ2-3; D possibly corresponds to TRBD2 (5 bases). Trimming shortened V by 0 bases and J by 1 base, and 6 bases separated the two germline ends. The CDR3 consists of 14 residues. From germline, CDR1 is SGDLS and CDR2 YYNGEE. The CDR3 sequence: CASSVGTRTDTQYF. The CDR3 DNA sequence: TGTGCCAGCAGCGTAGGGACTCGCACAGATACGCAGTATTTT.

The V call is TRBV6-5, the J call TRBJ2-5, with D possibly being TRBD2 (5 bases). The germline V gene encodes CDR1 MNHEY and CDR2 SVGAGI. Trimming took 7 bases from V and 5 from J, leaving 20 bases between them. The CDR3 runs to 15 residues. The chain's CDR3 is CASTQEGVEWETQYF. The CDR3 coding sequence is TGTGCCAGCACCCAAGAGGGTGTTGAGTGGGAGACCCAGTACTTC.

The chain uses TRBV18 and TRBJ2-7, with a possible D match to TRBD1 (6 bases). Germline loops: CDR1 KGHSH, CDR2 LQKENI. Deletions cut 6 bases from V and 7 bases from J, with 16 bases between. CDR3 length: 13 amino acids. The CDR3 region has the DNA TGTGCCAGCTCTCAGGGACAACGTGCGGAGCAGTACTTC. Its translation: CASSQGQRAEQYF.

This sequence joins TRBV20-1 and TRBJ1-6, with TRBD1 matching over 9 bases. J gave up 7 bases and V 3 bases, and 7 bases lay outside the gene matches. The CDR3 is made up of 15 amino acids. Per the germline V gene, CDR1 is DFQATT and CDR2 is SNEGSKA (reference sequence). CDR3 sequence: CSASSGTGRNSPLHF. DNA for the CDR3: TGCAGTGCTAGTTCCGGGACAGGGCGAAATTCACCCCTCCACTTT.

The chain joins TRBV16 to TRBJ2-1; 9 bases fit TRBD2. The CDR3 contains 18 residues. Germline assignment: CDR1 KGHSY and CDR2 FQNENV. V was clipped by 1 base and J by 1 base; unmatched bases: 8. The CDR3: CASSQWSAGGNSYNEQFF. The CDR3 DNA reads TGTGCCAGCAGCCAATGGTCGGCGGGGGGGAATTCCTACAATGAGCAGTTCTTC.

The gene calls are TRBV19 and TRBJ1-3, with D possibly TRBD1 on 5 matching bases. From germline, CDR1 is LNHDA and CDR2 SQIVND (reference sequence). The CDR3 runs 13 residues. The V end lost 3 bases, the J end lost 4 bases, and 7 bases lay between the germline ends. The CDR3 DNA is TGTGCCAGTAGTATGACAGTAGGAAACACCATATATTTT. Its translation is CASSMTVGNTIYF.

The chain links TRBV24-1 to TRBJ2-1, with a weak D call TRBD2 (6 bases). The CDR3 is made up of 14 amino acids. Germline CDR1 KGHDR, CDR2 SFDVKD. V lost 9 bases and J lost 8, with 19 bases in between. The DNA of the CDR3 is TGTGCCACCTCGGGGGAAAGGGTTAGGGATGAGCAGTTCTTC. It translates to CATSGERVRDEQFF.

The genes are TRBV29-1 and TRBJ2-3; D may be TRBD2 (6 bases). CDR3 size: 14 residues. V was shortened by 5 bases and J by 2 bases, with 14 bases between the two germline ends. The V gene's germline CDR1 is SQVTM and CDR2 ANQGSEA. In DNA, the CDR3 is TGCAGCGTTCTCGGTAGCGGATCCACAGATACGCAGTATTTT. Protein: CSVLGSGSTDTQYF.

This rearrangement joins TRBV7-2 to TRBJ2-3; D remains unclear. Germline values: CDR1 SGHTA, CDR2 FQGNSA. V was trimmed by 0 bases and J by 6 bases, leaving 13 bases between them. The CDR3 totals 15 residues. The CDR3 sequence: CASSLAARSSDTQYF. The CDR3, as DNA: TGTGCCAGCAGCTTAGCGGCTAGGAGTTCTGATACGCAGTATTTT.

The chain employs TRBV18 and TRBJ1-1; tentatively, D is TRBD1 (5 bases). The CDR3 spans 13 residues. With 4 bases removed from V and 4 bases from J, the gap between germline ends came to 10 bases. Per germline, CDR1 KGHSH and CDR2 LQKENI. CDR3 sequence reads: CASSLQEGTEAFF. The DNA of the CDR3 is TGTGCCAGCTCACTACAGGAGGGCACTGAAGCTTTCTTT.

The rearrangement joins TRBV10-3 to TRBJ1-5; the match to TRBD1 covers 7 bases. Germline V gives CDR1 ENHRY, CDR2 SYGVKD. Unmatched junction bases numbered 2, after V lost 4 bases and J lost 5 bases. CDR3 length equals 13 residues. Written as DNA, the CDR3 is TGTGCCATCAGTGGTGACAGGGATCAGCCCCAGCATTTT. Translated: CAISGDRDQPQHF.

The CDR3: CASSPAARKLFF. CDR3 nucleotide sequence: TGTGCCAGCAGCCCTGCGGCCCGAAAACTGTTTTTT. The genes are TRBV28 and TRBJ1-4; the D is unclear. The CDR3 has 12 amino acids. The V gene's germline CDR1 is MDHEN and CDR2 SYDVKM. Trimming cost V 6 bases and J 10 bases, with 12 bases left between them.

This chain's CDR3 is CAWSVSLTGEQYV. The CDR3 DNA follows: TGTGCCTGGAGTGTAAGTTTGACAGGCGAGCAGTACGTC. J is TRBJ2-7 and V is TRBV30, with a weak D call TRBD1 (6 bases). The CDR3 is 13 residues long. Germline CDR1 and CDR2: GTSNPN and SVGIG (reference sequence). Trimming took off 0 bases at V and 6 bases at J, with 12 bases between the two ends.